One sample yielded the 24 T cell receptor beta chains listed below, sequenced in a study of T-cell reconstitution after alpha-beta-depleted transplantation in children (dated by TCRdb to between 2015 and 2016). The receptor library was made with PCR. Sequencing instrument: Illumina HiSeq 2500. TCR library preparation used molecular barcoding, with unique molecular identifiers applied to normalize quantification of the TCRbeta repertoire. The public reads were run again by TCRdb, first through fastp at Q25 and then through MiXCR, and only productive beta chains were kept. Every entry covers one CDR3 protein and lists the most common genes and DNA from its rows. The sample table contains about 440,000 distinct CDR3 sequences; only one count was recorded for around 46% of them. The ten largest clones represent 27% of the sample. Taken with the paper, the label for treatment or condition translates to: allogeneic hematopoietic cell transplantation with graft depleted of TCRalphabeta T cells and CD19 B cells.

Here the sequenced sample was PBMCs, taken before TCRalphabeta/CD19-depleted stem cell transplant. These receptors all come from a girl aged 2 to 10 with aplastic anemia, due to receive a stem cell transplant.

V usage is TRBV7-3 and J usage is TRBJ2-3; 7 nucleotides match TRBD1. CDR3 length equals 12 residues. Unmatched junction bases numbered 6, after V lost 6 bases and J lost 9 bases. Germline-derived CDR1 and CDR2 are SGHTA and FQGTGA. The CDR3 region is CASRLQGTTQYF. Here the CDR3 DNA reads TGTGCCAGCAGGCTACAGGGGACGACGCAGTATTTT. The full variable domain, rest sourced from reference TRBV7-3 and TRBJ2-3, is GAGVSQTPSNKVTEKGKYVELRCDPISGHTALYWYRQSLGQGPEFLIYFQGTGAADDSGLPNDRFFAVRPEGSVSTLKIQRTERGDSAVYLCASRLQGTTQYFGPGTRLTVL.

This clonotype is judged medium-sized. The chain combines TRBV27 with TRBJ2-1; D remains unclear. Germline V gene data show CDR1 as MNHEY and CDR2 as SMNVEV (reference sequence). Trimming pared 3 bases from V and 1 base from J, leaving 10 bases between. CDR3 length: 15 residues. This CDR3 is CASSLAYTSYNEQFF. The CDR3 region has the DNA TGTGCCAGCAGTTTGGCGTACACTTCCTACAATGAGCAGTTCTTC.

This clonotype was counted only a few times. The V call is TRBV7-2, the J call TRBJ2-2, with TRBD2 matching 8 bases. The CDR3 loop spans 14 amino acids. V was clipped by 5 bases and J by 7 bases; unmatched bases: 6. Germline-derived CDR1 and CDR2 are SGHTA and FQGNSA. CDR3 coding DNA: TGTGCCAGCAGCAGCGACGGGGGGGGCGGGGAGCTGTTTTTT. Its translation is CASSSDGGGGELFF.

The chain uses TRBV7-8 and TRBJ2-3; 13 bases align to TRBD2. CDR3 length: 19 residues. With V trimmed by 2 bases and J by 5 bases, 13 bases remained unmatched. Germline CDR1 SGHVS, CDR2 FQNEAQ. The CDR3 spells CASSLIWTSGGTTVDTQYF. The CDR3 DNA is TGTGCCAGCAGCTTAATCTGGACTAGCGGGGGCACAACGGTAGATACGCAGTATTTT.

A word on this clonotype: Since a much larger clone is just one base distant, this may be a read error. The chain couples TRBV20-1 to TRBJ2-1; unclear D gene. The CDR3 spans 14 residues. CDR1 DFQATT and CDR2 SNEGSKA come from the germline V gene (reference sequence). The DNA for the CDR3 is TGCAGTGCTAAGGAACTCTACGATTACAATCAGCAGTTCTTC. This codes for CSAKELYDYNQQFF.

The chain links TRBV5-1 to TRBJ2-7; D possibly corresponds to TRBD1 (5 bases). V shed 2 bases and J shed 2 bases, with 8 bases lying between them. Germline V gene sequence: CDR1 SGHRS, CDR2 YFSETQ. This CDR3 is built from 13 residues. In nucleotides, the CDR3 is TGCGCCAGCAGCTTACCAGGGACCTACGAGCAGTACTTC. This codes for CASSLPGTYEQYF.

The J gene is TRBJ2-1, the V gene TRBV6-1; a possible D gene is TRBD2 (6 bases). V was clipped by 7 bases and J by 9 bases, with 13 bases between them. The length of the CDR3 is 12 residues. Per the germline V gene, CDR1 is MNHNS and CDR2 is SASEGT. The DNA of the CDR3 is TGTGCCAGCAAGGGGCGGGGAGCTGAGCAGTTCTTC. Translated: CASKGRGAEQFF.

In regard to this clonotype: A much larger clone differs by one base, so this may be a read error. CDR3 nucleotides: TGTGCCAGCACCCTTGGGGAGTACCAAGAGACCCAGTCCTTC. Its translation: CASTLGEYQETQSF. The chain is built from TRBV12-3 or TRBV12-4 and TRBJ2-5; D may be TRBD2 (5 bases). The CDR3 length is 14 residues.

J is TRBJ2-2 and V is TRBV5-1; either TRBD1 or TRBD2 may fit D (6 bases each). CDR3 length equals 14 residues. The germline V gene has CDR1 SGHRS and CDR2 YFSETQ. The germline V and J ends were trimmed by 4 bases and 7 bases, with 14 bases remaining between them. CDR3 residues: CASSILQGGGELFF. CDR3 sequence (DNA): TGCGCCAGCAGCATCCTACAGGGAGGCGGGGAGCTGTTTTTT.

This clonotype was seen a handful of times. The V call is TRBV27, the J call TRBJ2-2; 10 bases align to TRBD2. Losses at the gene ends were 0 bases for V and 6 bases for J; bases not matched to a gene: 4. Germline values: CDR1 MNHEY, CDR2 SMNVEV (reference sequence). CDR3 size: 16 residues. In DNA form, the CDR3 reads TGTGCCAGCAGTTTATCGGGAGGACTAGCGGCCGGGGAGCTGTTTTTT. This encodes CASSLSGGLAAGELFF.

The rearrangement uses TRBV23-1 and TRBJ1-1; 8 bases match TRBD1. TRBV23-1 falls under the ORF class, with uncertain function. The CDR3 is 17 residues long. V was pared by 4 bases and J by 3 bases, with 13 bases of the junction left unmatched. CDR3 bases: TGCGCCAGCAGTCCGGACAGGGTTTTTGTTCGGGACACTGAAGCTTTCTTT. Translated, it gives CASSPDRVFVRDTEAFF.

The chain recombines TRBV20-1 with TRBJ2-3; a possible D gene is TRBD2 (6 bases). CDR3 size: 17 residues. Germline values: CDR1 DFQATT, CDR2 SNEGSKA (reference sequence). Trimming took off 0 bases at V and 6 bases at J, with 22 bases between the two ends. CDR3 in amino acids: CSARDTREQMRRDTQYF. In DNA, the CDR3 is TGCAGTGCTAGAGACACCCGGGAGCAGATGAGACGGGATACGCAGTATTTT.

The genes are TRBV6-5 and TRBJ2-7; 7 nucleotides align to TRBD2. Looked up from germline, CDR1 is MNHEY and CDR2 is SVGAGI. V lost 6 bases, J lost 6 bases, and 5 bases stayed unmatched. The CDR3 covers 12 residues. The CDR3 protein is CASSRGEGEQYF. CDR3 in DNA: TGTGCCAGCAGCCGGGGGGAAGGCGAGCAGTACTTC.

The chain has TRBV20-1 and TRBJ1-2; D remains ambiguous. The CDR3 contains 12 residues. Trimming pared 3 bases from V and 5 bases from J, leaving 10 bases between. Per germline, CDR1 DFQATT and CDR2 SNEGSKA (reference sequence). The chain's CDR3 is CSASQRGYGYTF. CDR3 DNA sequence: TGCAGTGCTAGTCAGCGGGGATATGGCTACACCTTC.

The gene calls are TRBV18 and TRBJ2-5, with unresolved D. V dropped 7 bases and J dropped 1 base, with 10 bases sitting between them. CDR1 KGHSH and CDR2 LQKENI come from the germline V gene. The CDR3 consists of 13 residues. For the CDR3, the DNA is TGTGCCAGCTTGGTTACGATCCAAGAGACCCAGTACTTC. This gives the protein CASLVTIQETQYF. Variable domain in full (rest from reference TRBV18 and TRBJ2-5): NAGVMQNPRHLVRRRGQEARLRCSPMKGHSHVYWYRQLPEEGLKFMVYLQKENIIDESGMPKERFSAEFPKEGPSILRIQQVVRGDSAAYFCASLVTIQETQYFGPGTRLLVL.

This clonotype was detected a few times. This chain joins TRBV6-2 or TRBV6-3 and TRBJ1-1; D uncertain. Germline V gene data show CDR1 as MNHEY and CDR2 as SVGEGT. The CDR3 spans 17 residues. Trimming removed 6 bases at V and 1 base at J, with 21 bases between. The CDR3 loop reads CASSEIGQARKNTEAFF. The DNA for the CDR3 is TGTGCCAGCAGCGAGATCGGGCAGGCGAGGAAGAACACTGAAGCTTTCTTT.

The sample holds many counts of this clonotype. The rearrangement links TRBV28 to TRBJ2-7, with D perhaps matching TRBD2 (5 bases). This CDR3 spans 12 amino acids. Germline loops: CDR1 MDHEN, CDR2 SYDVKM. V lost 6 bases to trimming and J lost 4 bases, with 10 bases between them. The CDR3 here is CASSWGEYEQYF. CDR3 nucleotides: TGTGCCAGCAGCTGGGGAGAATACGAGCAGTACTTC.

J is TRBJ2-3 and V is TRBV20-1; TRBD2 aligns across 10 bases. CDR3 length equals 16 residues. Trimming removed 0 bases from V and 6 bases from J; junction bases left unmatched: 9. Germline assignment: CDR1 DFQATT and CDR2 SNEGSKA (reference sequence). The CDR3 DNA reads as TGCAGTGCTAGAGATGAGGCAGCGGGGGGGATCGATACGCAGTATTTT. Its protein is CSARDEAAGGIDTQYF.

This clonotype has a count of ten or more. This chain connects TRBV7-2 to TRBJ2-4, with unresolved D. The CDR3 is made up of 13 amino acids. The V and J ends lost 5 bases and 2 bases respectively, with 7 bases between them. Germline lookup yields CDR1 SGHTA and CDR2 FQGNSA. Written as DNA, the CDR3 is TGTGCCAGCAGCCCACCTTCCAAAAACATTCAGTACTTC. Translation: CASSPPSKNIQYF.

This clonotype was counted at least ten times. The V gene is TRBV7-3, the J gene TRBJ2-4, with D tentatively TRBD2 (6 bases). The length of the CDR3 is 14 residues. V lost 5 bases and J lost 7, with 15 bases in between. Germline V gives CDR1 SGHTA, CDR2 FQGTGA. For the CDR3, the DNA is TGTGCCAGCAGCGACGGACGCCGGGGGAACATTCAGTACTTC. It codes for CASSDGRRGNIQYF. Drawing the rest from reference TRBV7-3 and TRBJ2-4, the complete variable domain is GAGVSQTPSNKVTEKGKYVELRCDPISGHTALYWYRQSLGQGPEFLIYFQGTGAADDSGLPNDRFFAVRPEGSVSTLKIQRTERGDSAVYLCASSDGRRGNIQYFGAGTRLSVL.

This clonotype was found many times. This chain uses TRBV5-1 with TRBJ1-1, with TRBD1 identical over 7 bases. Per germline, CDR1 SGHRS and CDR2 YFSETQ. This CDR3 is built from 14 residues. V trimming: 4 bases; J trimming: 2 bases; junction bases outside the gene matches: 5. The CDR3 sequence is CASSQGGRNTEAFF. CDR3 in DNA: TGCGCCAGCAGCCAGGGGGGGCGAAACACTGAAGCTTTCTTT.

Comments on this clonotype: A read error may be the cause here, since a much bigger clone is one base away. This chain uses TRBV7-2 with TRBJ2-7, with D perhaps matching TRBD2 (6 bases). CDR3 length equals 13 residues. The germline V and J ends were trimmed by 5 bases and 2 bases, with 10 bases remaining between them. Per germline, CDR1 SGHTA and CDR2 FQGNSA. CDR3 coding DNA: TGTGCCAGCAGCATGGGACTGGCCTACGAGCAGTACTTC. This codes for CASSMGLAYEQYF.

Remarks on this clonotype: This may come from a read error, since a much larger clone is one base off. The V and J genes are TRBV7-8 and TRBJ2-1; D might be TRBD1 (5 bases). The germline gives CDR1 SGHVS, CDR2 FQNEAQ. This CDR3 comprises 13 residues. CDR3: CAGSLARVDEQFF. DNA of the CDR3: TGTGCCGGCAGCTTAGCCAGGGTTGATGAGCAGTTCTTC.

This clonotype was detected many times. The genes are TRBV20-1 and TRBJ2-3, with 8 bases fitting TRBD2. V lost 3 bases, J lost 4 bases, and 6 bases stayed unmatched. Germline CDR1 is DFQATT and CDR2 is SNEGSKA (reference sequence). This CDR3 is 14 amino acids long. DNA for the CDR3: TGCAGTGCTAGTCCCAGCGGGAGACCAGATACGCAGTATTTT. Its protein product is CSASPSGRPDTQYF.